The 30 T cell receptor beta chains below were found in one sample sequenced in a study of OX40 agonist ivuxolimab in advanced cancers. Clones were sequenced by immunoSEQ multiplex PCR, and TCRdb holds only the in-frame ones, with some missing. The repertoire holds about 85,000 clones, with about nine tenths as singletons. The source was CD4+ or CD8+ T cells sorted from blood, collected in a trial of the OX40 agonist ivuxolimab. The receptors derive from an adult with an advanced solid tumor such as melanoma, head and neck, liver or kidney cancer.

This rearrangement joins TRBV19 to TRBJ1-5; D gene ambiguous. Germline-derived CDR1 and CDR2 are LNHDA and SQIVND (reference sequence). V lost 5 bases to trimming and J lost 0 bases, with 14 bases between them. CDR3 length: 16 residues. The CDR3 DNA reads TGTGCCAGTAGTGTGCCCGGACCCAATAGCAATCAGCCCCAGCATTTT. Protein product: CASSVPGPNSNQPQHF.

This chain links TRBV28 with TRBJ2-7; 7 bases match TRBD1. V shed 6 bases and J 4 bases; nucleotides not matched to a gene: 15. Germline loops: CDR1 MDHEN, CDR2 SYDVKM. The CDR3 length is 16 residues. The CDR3 DNA sequence: TGTGCCAGCAGCTCACCTTTTGACAGGGTTTTTTACGAGCAGTACTTC. Its protein product is CASSSPFDRVFYEQYF.

The genes are TRBV9 and TRBJ2-1, with D possibly being TRBD2 (6 bases). Germline lookup yields CDR1 SGDLS and CDR2 YYNGEE. CDR3 length: 15 amino acids. Trimming left V 1 base short and J 4 bases short, with 12 bases between. Here the CDR3 reads CASSVTGSEYNEQFF. The CDR3 coding sequence is TGTGCCAGCAGCGTAACCGGGAGCGAATACAATGAGCAGTTCTTC. The whole variable domain, remainder taken from reference TRBV9 and TRBJ2-1, is DSGVTQTPKHLITATGQRVTLRCSPRSGDLSVYWYQQSLDQGLQFLIQYYNGEERAKGNILERFSAQQFPDLHSELNLSSLELGDSALYFCASSVTGSEYNEQFFGPGTRLTVL.

This chain connects TRBV28 to TRBJ2-7; 8 bases map to TRBD1. The CDR3 is made up of 15 amino acids. Looked up from germline, CDR1 is MDHEN and CDR2 is SYDVKM. The ends lost 5 bases at V and 4 bases at J; junction bases unmatched: 10. The CDR3 DNA follows: TGTGCCAGCAGTGATTCGAAGGACAGGGCGTACGAGCAGTACTTC. This sequence encodes CASSDSKDRAYEQYF.

The chain has TRBV7-9 and TRBJ2-5; D possibly matches TRBD1 or TRBD2 (6 bases each). Trimming removed 5 bases at V and 4 bases at J, with 17 bases between. This CDR3 is built from 15 residues. The germline gives CDR1 SEHNR, CDR2 FQNEAQ (reference sequence). CDR3 sequence reads: CASSRTPGGGETQYF. For the CDR3, the DNA is TGTGCCAGCAGCCGGACACCCGGAGGGGGAGAGACCCAGTACTTC.

The CDR3: CASSTTKRQPQHF. The CDR3 DNA reads as TGTGCCAGCAGTACAACTAAAAGACAGCCCCAGCATTTT. The V gene is TRBV2, the J gene TRBJ1-5; D call uncertain. V was trimmed by 5 bases and J by 7 bases, leaving 12 bases between them. Germline V CDR1 and CDR2: SNHLY, FYNNEI. The CDR3 is 13 residues long. The complete variable domain, with remaining parts taken from reference TRBV2 and TRBJ1-5, reads EPEVTQTPSHQVTQMGQEVILRCVPISNHLYFYWYRQILGQKVEFLVSFYNNEISEKSEIFDDQFSVERPDGSNFTLKIRSTKLEDSAMYFCASSTTKRQPQHFGDGTRLSIL.

V gene TRBV11-3 combines with J gene TRBJ2-1; D tentatively fits TRBD1 or TRBD2 (5 bases each). Per the germline V gene, CDR1 is SGHNT and CDR2 is YENEEA. This CDR3 is built from 14 residues. The V gene lost 0 bases and the J gene lost 4 bases, with 7 bases spanning the gap. In DNA form, the CDR3 reads TGTGCCAGCAGCTTAGATTGGGGGTACAATGAGCAGTTCTTC. It encodes CASSLDWGYNEQFF.

V is TRBV30 and J is TRBJ1-5; unclear D gene. Germline CDR1 and CDR2: GTSNPN and SVGIG (reference sequence). This CDR3 has 14 amino acids. Between the trimmed V and J ends, which lost 1 base and 1 base, there was a span of 8 bases. CDR3 bases: TGTGCCTGGAGTGCGGGGAACAGCAATCAGCCCCAGCATTTT. It specifies CAWSAGNSNQPQHF.

This chain links TRBV18 with TRBJ1-6; TRBD1 might be the D (5 bases). V was pared by 2 bases and J by 0 bases, with 11 bases between. CDR3 length: 17 amino acids. The germline gives CDR1 KGHSH, CDR2 LQKENI. CDR3 nucleotide sequence: TGTGCCAGCTCACCAAAAGGGGCCAGCTCCTATAATTCACCCCTCCACTTT. Its translation: CASSPKGASSYNSPLHF. The variable domain in full, completed from reference TRBV18 and TRBJ1-6, reads NAGVMQNPRHLVRRRGQEARLRCSPMKGHSHVYWYRQLPEEGLKFMVYLQKENIIDESGMPKERFSAEFPKEGPSILRIQQVVRGDSAAYFCASSPKGASSYNSPLHFGNGTRLTVT.

This clone was found once. The chain carries TRBV6-5 and TRBJ1-1; a weak D match, TRBD1 (5 bases). The CDR3 is 14 amino acids. The V and J ends lost 0 bases and 6 bases respectively, with 11 bases between them. The V gene's germline CDR1 is MNHEY and CDR2 SVGAGI. The CDR3 DNA is TGTGCCAGCAGTTACTCAATCCAGGGCCCTGAAGCTTTCTTT. Amino acid sequence: CASSYSIQGPEAFF.

The chain couples TRBV5-5 to TRBJ2-7, with D perhaps being TRBD1 or TRBD2 (5 bases each). Germline CDR1 SGHKS, CDR2 YYEKEE (reference sequence). CDR3 length: 17 amino acids. V shed 2 bases and J shed 3 bases, with 21 bases lying between them. The CDR3, as DNA: TGTGCCAGCAGCTTTTCCCGGGGCCCGACTCTTAACTACGAGCAGTACGTC. This codes for CASSFSRGPTLNYEQYV.

This clone was seen once. This chain links TRBV6-5 with TRBJ1-2; D unresolved. Germline assignment: CDR1 MNHEY and CDR2 SVGAGI. The CDR3 loop spans 12 amino acids. The germline V and J ends were trimmed by 4 bases and 14 bases, with 17 bases remaining between them. The CDR3 loop is CASSSFTARGTF. DNA for the CDR3: TGTGCCAGCAGTTCCTTCACAGCGCGCGGGACCTTC.

The V call is TRBV5-6, the J call TRBJ2-7; D is undetermined. Trimming left V 4 bases short and J 1 base short, with 12 bases between. Per germline, CDR1 SGHDT and CDR2 YYEEEE. The CDR3 contains 14 residues. The CDR3 DNA reads as TGTGCCAGCAGCCTTGGACGGAGTTCCTACGAGCAGTACGTC. This gives the protein CASSLGRSSYEQYV.

The chain couples TRBV28 to TRBJ1-2; D possibly corresponds to TRBD1 (5 bases). CDR1 and CDR2 (germline): MDHEN, SYDVKM. V dropped 5 bases and J dropped 1 base, with 20 bases sitting between them. The CDR3 length is 17 residues. CDR3 nucleotide sequence: TGTGCCAGCAGTCCCTCATCACTCGGGGCCCATAACTATGGCTACACCTTC. It codes for CASSPSSLGAHNYGYTF.

CDR3 protein: CASSSLRDEDGYTF. DNA of the CDR3: TGTGCCAGCAGCTCCCTCCGGGACGAGGATGGCTACACCTTC. This rearrangement joins TRBV7-2 to TRBJ1-2; TRBD1 might be the D (5 bases). In germline, CDR1 is SGHTA, CDR2 FQGNSA. The CDR3 runs 14 residues. V was clipped by 4 bases and J by 6 bases, with 15 bases between them.

The rearrangement joins TRBV6-1 to TRBJ1-2; D unclear. V was shortened by 6 bases and J by 1 base, with 3 bases between the two germline ends. CDR3 length: 11 amino acids. Germline V gene lookup returns CDR1 MNHNS and CDR2 SASEGT. CDR3 in amino acids: CASRINYGYTF. CDR3 bases: TGTGCCAGCAGGATTAACTATGGCTACACCTTC.

The CDR3, as DNA: TGTGCCAGTCGGAGGGGATCCGGGGAGCTGTTTTTT. Protein sequence: CASRRGSGELFF. The chain recombines TRBV2 with TRBJ2-2; the D gene is possibly TRBD2 (6 bases). Germline CDR1 is SNHLY and CDR2 is FYNNEI. Trimming took off 9 bases at V and 6 bases at J, with 11 bases between the two ends. The CDR3 is 12 residues long. The full variable domain, its missing parts supplied by reference TRBV2 and TRBJ2-2, is EPEVTQTPSHQVTQMGQEVILRCVPISNHLYFYWYRQILGQKVEFLVSFYNNEISEKSEIFDDQFSVERPDGSNFTLKIRSTKLEDSAMYFCASRRGSGELFFGEGSRLTVL.

The CDR3, as DNA: TGTGCCAGCAGCGCACGAACGACAGCACCCTACGAGCAGTACGTC. Translation: CASSARTTAPYEQYV. The rearrangement joins TRBV9 to TRBJ2-7; perhaps TRBD1 as D (5 bases). CDR3 length: 15 residues. The germline CDR1 and CDR2 sequences are SGDLS and YYNGEE. Trimming pared 3 bases from V and 2 bases from J, leaving 15 bases between.

The genes are TRBV6-6 and TRBJ1-4; no clear D gene. V lost 6 bases, J lost 8 bases, and 13 bases lay in between. The length of the CDR3 is 13 residues. Germline-derived CDR1 and CDR2 are MNHNY and SVGAGI (reference sequence). The CDR3 DNA reads as TGTGCCAGCAGCCTCAACAGTGGCGAAAAACTGTTTTTT. As protein: CASSLNSGEKLFF.

This clone was detected once. The genes are TRBV7-3 and TRBJ2-1, with 16 nucleotides matching TRBD2. The CDR3 has 17 amino acids. The V segment lost 2 bases and the J segment 8 bases; nucleotides outside the gene matches: 6. Germline V lookup: CDR1 SGHTA, CDR2 FQGTGA. The CDR3 coding sequence is TGTGCCAGCAGCTTAGGGGGGACTAGCGGGAGGGCACATGAGCAGTTCTTC. Translation: CASSLGGTSGRAHEQFF.

This clone was counted only a few times. The chain recombines TRBV5-1 with TRBJ2-3; D call uncertain. CDR3 size: 15 residues. V lost 4 bases, J lost 4 bases, and 16 bases lay in between. The germline V gene encodes CDR1 SGHRS and CDR2 YFSETQ. CDR3 coding DNA: TGCGCCAGCAGCCGGTGGGCACTGGTTGCAGATACGCAGTATTTT. The encoded protein is CASSRWALVADTQYF.

The chain couples TRBV6-1 to TRBJ1-5, with 7 bases identical to TRBD1. CDR3 length: 14 amino acids. Germline V CDR1 and CDR2: MNHNS, SASEGT. The V and J ends lost 5 bases and 2 bases, in that order; junction bases with no gene match: 3. The CDR3 DNA sequence: TGTGCCAGCAGTTTCACAGGGGGCAATCAGCCCCAGCATTTT. Translated, it gives CASSFTGGNQPQHF.

Only a few counts were recorded for this clone. V usage is TRBV28 and J usage is TRBJ2-2; D may be TRBD2 (5 bases). V was trimmed by 6 bases and J by 5 bases, leaving 16 bases between them. Germline values: CDR1 MDHEN, CDR2 SYDVKM. CDR3 size: 15 residues. The CDR3, as DNA: TGTGCCAGCAGCGACCGAGGGCGTCCAACCGGGGAGCTGTTTTTT. Translation gives CASSDRGRPTGELFF.

The chain is built from TRBV28 and TRBJ1-2; D is unresolved. This CDR3 comprises 14 residues. The germline V and J ends were trimmed by 10 bases and 0 bases, with 15 bases remaining between them. Germline lookup yields CDR1 MDHEN and CDR2 SYDVKM. This CDR3 is CATNRHLTNYGYTF. CDR3 sequence (DNA): TGTGCCACCAACCGACACCTCACTAACTATGGCTACACCTTC.

V is TRBV30 and J is TRBJ2-7, with TRBD1 as a possible D gene (5 bases). CDR3 size: 12 residues. Trimming removed 8 bases at V and 2 bases at J, with 13 bases between. CDR1 and CDR2 from the germline V gene are GTSNPN and SVGIG (reference sequence). The CDR3 protein is CAGAQGPYEQYF. DNA of the CDR3: TGTGCCGGGGCGCAGGGCCCCTACGAGCAGTACTTC.

The chain couples TRBV27 to TRBJ2-2; 8 bases are a match to TRBD1. The CDR3 runs to 17 residues. V shed 5 bases, J shed 1 base, and the junction held 9 bases outside the gene matches. Germline CDR1 is MNHEY and CDR2 is SMNVEV (reference sequence). Here the CDR3 reads CASSPYRTGRNTGELFF. CDR3 nucleotides: TGTGCCAGCAGTCCCTACCGGACAGGGAGGAACACCGGGGAGCTGTTTTTT.

The chain uses TRBV5-5 and TRBJ2-1; the D is unclear. Trimming took 1 base from V and 0 from J, leaving 5 bases between them. This CDR3 region has 14 residues. CDR1 and CDR2 from the germline V gene are SGHKS and YYEKEE (reference sequence). The CDR3 reads CASSLMPSYNEQFF. The CDR3 DNA is TGTGCCAGCAGCTTGATGCCCTCCTACAATGAGCAGTTCTTC.

V usage is TRBV11-2 and J usage is TRBJ2-7; D remains ambiguous. The CDR3 spans 15 residues. Germline loops: CDR1 SGHAT, CDR2 FQNNGV. The V gene lost 0 bases and the J gene lost 0 bases, with 9 bases spanning the gap. CDR3 sequence: CASSLDWQSSYEQYV. The CDR3 DNA reads TGTGCCAGCAGCTTAGATTGGCAAAGCTCCTACGAGCAGTACGTC.

V is TRBV7-9 and J is TRBJ1-6, with D tentatively TRBD1 (6 bases). V was pared by 7 bases and J by 7 bases, with 14 bases between. CDR3 size: 14 residues. Germline CDR1 and CDR2: SEHNR and FQNEAQ (reference sequence). CDR3 sequence reads: CASTQGGKNSPLHF. CDR3 coding DNA: TGTGCCAGCACACAGGGAGGGAAAAATTCACCCCTCCACTTT.

V is TRBV18 and J is TRBJ2-7; TRBD2 aligns across 13 bases. CDR3 length equals 15 residues. V trimming: 3 bases; J trimming: 4 bases; junction bases outside the gene matches: 3. Germline V gene data show CDR1 as KGHSH and CDR2 as LQKENI. CDR3 amino acids: CASSPRTSGSYEQYF. CDR3 DNA sequence: TGTGCCAGCTCACCTAGGACTAGCGGGAGTTACGAGCAGTACTTC.